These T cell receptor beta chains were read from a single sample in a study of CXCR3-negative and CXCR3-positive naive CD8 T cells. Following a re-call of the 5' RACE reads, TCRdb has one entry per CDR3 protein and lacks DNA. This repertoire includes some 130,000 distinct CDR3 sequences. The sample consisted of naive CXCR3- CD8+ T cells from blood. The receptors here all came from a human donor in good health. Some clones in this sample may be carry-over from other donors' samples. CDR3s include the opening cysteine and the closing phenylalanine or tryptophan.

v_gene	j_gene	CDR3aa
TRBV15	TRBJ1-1	CATSSTGSTEAFF
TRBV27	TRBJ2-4	CASSDITGLNVDIQYF
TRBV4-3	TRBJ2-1	CASSSAGTGYDNEQFF
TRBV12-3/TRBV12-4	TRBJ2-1	CASTLGDVEPPSYNEQFF
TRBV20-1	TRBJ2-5	CSARKATQETQYF
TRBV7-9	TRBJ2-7	CASFRLAGDEQYF
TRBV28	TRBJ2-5	CASSLEAAQETQYF
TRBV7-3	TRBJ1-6	CASSPHSAYNSPLHF
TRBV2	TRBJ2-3	CVSTASLTSILTDTQYF
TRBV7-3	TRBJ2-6	CASSLERLPYPSGANVLTF
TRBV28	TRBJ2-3	CASSLWASGSGDTQYF
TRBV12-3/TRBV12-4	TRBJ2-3	CASTKRRGSTDTQYF
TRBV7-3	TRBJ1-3	CASSHEDGNTIYF
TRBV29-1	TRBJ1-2	CSVEGWVTHYYGYTF
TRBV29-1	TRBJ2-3	CSGFGQGVGDTQYF
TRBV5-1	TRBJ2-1	CASSLGWSGVEQFF
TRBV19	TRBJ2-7	CASSMGTGTNEQYF
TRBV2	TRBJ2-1	CASWDQDYNEQFF
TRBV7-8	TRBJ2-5	CASSLASQPQETQYF
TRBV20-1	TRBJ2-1	CSASGPSSYNEQFF
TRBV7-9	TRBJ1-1	CASRPGGHTEAFF
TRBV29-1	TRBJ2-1	CSVVEQTNEQFF
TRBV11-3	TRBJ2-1	CASSSPGTGIFF
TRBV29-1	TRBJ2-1	CSVERLGAESYNEQFF
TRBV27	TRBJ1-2	CASSFTINYGYTF
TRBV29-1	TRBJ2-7	CSGRSSYEQYF
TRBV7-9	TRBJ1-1	CASSPQGTGAFF
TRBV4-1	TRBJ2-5	CASSHPGEGRETQYF
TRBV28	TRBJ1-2	CASSLTGAYGYTF
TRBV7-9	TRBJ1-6	CASSLRDRGRDDSPLHF
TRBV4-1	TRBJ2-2	CASSQRRSLRGTGELFF
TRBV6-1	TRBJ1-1	CASSEAGGNTEAFF
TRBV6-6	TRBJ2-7	CASKPGTGDYEQYF
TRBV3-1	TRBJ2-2	CASSHDAPLASNTGELFF
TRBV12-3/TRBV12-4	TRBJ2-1	CASSYQGVRDEQFF
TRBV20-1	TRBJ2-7	CSARDLKSSRDPYEQYF
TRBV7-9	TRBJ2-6	CAGEQVAGANVLTF
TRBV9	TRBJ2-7	CASSPSGRASYEQYF
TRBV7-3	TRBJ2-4	CASSPTGGGNIQYF
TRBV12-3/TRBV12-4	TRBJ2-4	CASSSGTGTHF
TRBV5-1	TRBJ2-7	CASTLRAAPSYEQYF
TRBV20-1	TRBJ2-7	CSASGRDGAYEQYF
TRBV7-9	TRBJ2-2	CASSFGVTGELFF
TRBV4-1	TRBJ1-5	CASSLGASHQPQHF
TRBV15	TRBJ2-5	CATSRDDRPGGQETQYF
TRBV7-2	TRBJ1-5	CASSPGLNSNQPQHF
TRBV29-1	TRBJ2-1	CSVLPGTSGRYNEQFF
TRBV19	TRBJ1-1	CASSQVVTEAFF
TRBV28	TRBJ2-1	CASSLWRLTSGNNEQFF
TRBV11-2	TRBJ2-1	CASSSWDRGNNEQFF
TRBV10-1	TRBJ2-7	CASNPREAYEQYF
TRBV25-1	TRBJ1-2	CASSESYGYTF